This entry describes one T cell receptor (beta chain). This specimen comes from a study of blood T cell repertoires in COVID-19. Study at large: T cells, B-cell-depleted T cells, or PBMCs provided the cDNA or gDNA that served as material.

V was cut by 7 bases and J by 5 bases, with 14 bases left in between. The CDR3 consists of 12 residues. Germline CDR1 and CDR2: SQVTM and ANQGSEA. The authors' processing: How many nucleated cells were present was estimated from reference gene primer amplification. The repertoire was sequenced with immunoSEQ multiplex PCR; TCRdb's copy has only in-frame clones and lacks some. V and J calls and clone size are those listed in that table; D and trimming were worked out from the DNA. The sample includes 23,000 or so clones, around 85% of them seen just once. The chain is built from TRBV29-1 and TRBJ2-5; the D is unclear. The sequenced sample consisted of peripheral blood. The TCR originated in a woman older than 75 with acute or convalescent COVID-19. CDR3 region: CSASEVRETQYF. Written as DNA, the CDR3 is TGCAGCGCCTCTGAGGTGAGGGAGACCCAGTACTTC. Supplemented by reference TRBV29-1 and TRBJ2-5, the full variable domain reads SAVISQKPSRDICQRGTSLTIQCQVDSQVTMMFWYRQQPGQSLTLIATANQGSEATYESGFVIDKFPISRPNLTFSTLTVSNMSPEDSSIYLCSASEVRETQYFGPGTRLLVL.